This T cell receptor beta chain derives from a study of CD8+ T cells in alopecia areata. Across the study: The protocol delivered tofacitinib for 6 to 18 months, then withdrew it for 6 months.

Individuals with alopecia areata gave both lesional scalp punch biopsies and peripheral blood for collection. The trim removed 7 bases at V and 4 bases at J, leaving 1 base unmatched. The CDR3 extends over 12 amino acids. Germline V lookup: CDR1 SQVTM, CDR2 ANQGSEA. It was cDNA, reverse transcribed from extracted RNA, that served as the sequencing template. Libraries were prepared by immunoSEQ multiplex PCR; TCRdb keeps only in-frame clonotypes and omits some of them. The sample contains more than 75,000 clones, approximately 42% of which appear only once. Sequencing input: CD4+ T cells sorted from blood. This sequence was found in a human donor with alopecia areata. V gene TRBV29-1 combines with J gene TRBJ2-3, with 11 bases that match TRBD1. The CDR3 region has the DNA TGCAGCGGGGGACAGGGGGCAGATACGCAGTATTTT. Protein sequence: CSGGQGADTQYF.